This T cell receptor (beta chain) emerged from a study of shared clonotypes between healthy human individuals. Healthy and HIV-negative, the adult donors had no recent acute infections or vaccinations. This table comes from immunoSEQ multiplex PCR, and its TCRdb copy is limited to in-frame clones, with some not included. The data hold 400,000 to 600,000 clones, with 70% to 80% observed a single time. This CDR3 contains 13 residues. V lost 1 base and J lost 4, with 8 bases in between. CDR1 and CDR2 (germline): SGHTA, FQGTGA. This clone was counted between two and nine times. The material sequenced was PBMCs. This rearrangement joins TRBV7-3 to TRBJ2-7, with D hard to call. The receptor was derived from a woman aged 40 to 55 in good health. Some clones in this sample may be carry-over from other donors' samples. The CDR3 reads CASSLNLDYEQYF. CDR3 nucleotides: TGTGCCAGCAGCTTAAATCTAGATTACGAGCAGTACTTC.